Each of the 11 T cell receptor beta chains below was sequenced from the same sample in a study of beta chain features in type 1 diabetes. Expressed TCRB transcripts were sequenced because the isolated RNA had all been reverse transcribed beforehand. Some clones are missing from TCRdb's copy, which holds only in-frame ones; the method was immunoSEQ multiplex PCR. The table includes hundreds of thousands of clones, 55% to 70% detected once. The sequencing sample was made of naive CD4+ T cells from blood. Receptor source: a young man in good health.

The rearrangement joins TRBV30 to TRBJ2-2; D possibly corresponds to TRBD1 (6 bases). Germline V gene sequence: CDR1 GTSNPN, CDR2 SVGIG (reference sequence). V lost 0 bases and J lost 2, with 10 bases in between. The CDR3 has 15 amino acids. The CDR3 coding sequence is TGTGCCTGGAGTGTAGGACAGCCAAACACCGGGGAGCTGTTTTTT. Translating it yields CAWSVGQPNTGELFF.

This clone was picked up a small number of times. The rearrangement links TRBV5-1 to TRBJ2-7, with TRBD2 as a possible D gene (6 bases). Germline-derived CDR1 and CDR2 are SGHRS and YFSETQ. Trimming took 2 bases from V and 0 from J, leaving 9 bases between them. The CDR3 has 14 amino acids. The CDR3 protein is CASSFAGNSYEQYF. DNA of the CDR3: TGCGCCAGCAGCTTTGCGGGAAACTCCTACGAGCAGTACTTC.

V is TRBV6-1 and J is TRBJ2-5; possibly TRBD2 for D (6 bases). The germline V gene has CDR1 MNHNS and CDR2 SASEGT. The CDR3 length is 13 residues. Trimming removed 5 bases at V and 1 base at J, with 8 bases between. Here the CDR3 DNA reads TGTGCCAGCAGTCGGGACTCCCAAGAGACCCAGTACTTC. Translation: CASSRDSQETQYF.

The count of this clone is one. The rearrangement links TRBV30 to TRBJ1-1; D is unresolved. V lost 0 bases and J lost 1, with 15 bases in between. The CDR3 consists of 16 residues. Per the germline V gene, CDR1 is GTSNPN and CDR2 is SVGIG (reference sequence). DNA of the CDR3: TGTGCCTGGAGTGTTTCCGTAGCGCAGAGGAACACTGAAGCTTTCTTT. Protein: CAWSVSVAQRNTEAFF.

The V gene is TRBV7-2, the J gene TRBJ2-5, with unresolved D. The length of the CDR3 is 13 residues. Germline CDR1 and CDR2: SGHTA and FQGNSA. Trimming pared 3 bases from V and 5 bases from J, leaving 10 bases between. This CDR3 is CASSFNLGETQYF. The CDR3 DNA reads TGTGCCAGCAGCTTTAACCTTGGGGAGACCCAGTACTTC.

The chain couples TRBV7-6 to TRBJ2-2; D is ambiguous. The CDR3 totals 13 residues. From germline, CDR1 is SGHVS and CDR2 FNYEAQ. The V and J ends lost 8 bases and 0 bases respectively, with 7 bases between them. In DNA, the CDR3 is TGTGCCAGCCGTGGGTCGAACACCGGGGAGCTGTTTTTT. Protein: CASRGSNTGELFF.

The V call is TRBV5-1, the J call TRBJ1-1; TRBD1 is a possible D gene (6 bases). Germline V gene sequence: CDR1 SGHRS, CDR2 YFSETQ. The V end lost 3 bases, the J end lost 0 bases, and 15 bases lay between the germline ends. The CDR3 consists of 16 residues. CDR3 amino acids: CASSSVGGLMNTEAFF. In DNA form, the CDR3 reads TGCGCCAGCAGCTCCGTGGGGGGGCTCATGAACACTGAAGCTTTCTTT.

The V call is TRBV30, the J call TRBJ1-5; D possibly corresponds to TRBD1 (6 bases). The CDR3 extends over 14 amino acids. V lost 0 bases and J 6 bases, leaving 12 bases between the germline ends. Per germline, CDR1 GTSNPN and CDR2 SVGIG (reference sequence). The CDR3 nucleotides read TGTGCCTGGAGTGTATTAGGGGGGGCTCAGCCCCAGCATTTT. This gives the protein CAWSVLGGAQPQHF.

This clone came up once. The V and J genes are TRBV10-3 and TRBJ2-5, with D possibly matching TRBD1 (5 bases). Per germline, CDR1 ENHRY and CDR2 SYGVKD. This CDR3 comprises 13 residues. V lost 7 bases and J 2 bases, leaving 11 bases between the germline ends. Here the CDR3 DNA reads TGTGCCATCATGGGGCAGGGACAAGAGACCCAGTACTTC. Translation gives CAIMGQGQETQYF.

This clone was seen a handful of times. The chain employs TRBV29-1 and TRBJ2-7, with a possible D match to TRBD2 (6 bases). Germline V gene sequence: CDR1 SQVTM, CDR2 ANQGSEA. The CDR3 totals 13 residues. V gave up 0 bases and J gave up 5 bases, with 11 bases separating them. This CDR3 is CSVEDREHHEQYF. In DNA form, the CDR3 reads TGCAGCGTTGAAGATCGGGAGCACCACGAGCAGTACTTC.

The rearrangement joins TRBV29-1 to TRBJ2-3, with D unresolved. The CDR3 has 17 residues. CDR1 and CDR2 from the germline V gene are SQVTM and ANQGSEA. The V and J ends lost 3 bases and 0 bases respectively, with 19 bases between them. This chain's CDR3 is CSVEGLGRPVSTDTQYF. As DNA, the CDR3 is TGCAGCGTTGAGGGCTTGGGTCGCCCCGTTAGCACAGATACGCAGTATTTT.